These 25 T cell receptor beta chains were all obtained from the same sample, sequenced in a study of shared clonotypes between healthy human individuals. Clones were read by immunoSEQ multiplex PCR, and TCRdb kept only the in-frame ones, dropping some. Of millions of clones listed, over 85% are singletons. Sequencing used naive CD4+ T cells from PBMCs. Subset of the sample: CD45RA+ positively selected. Receptor source: a young man in good health. Some clones in this sample may be carry-over from other donors' samples.

The chain combines TRBV7-3 with TRBJ2-1, with 11 bases identical to TRBD2. The CDR3 consists of 15 residues. V lost 2 bases to trimming and J lost 8 bases; unmatched junction nucleotides: 5. CDR1 SGHTA and CDR2 FQGTGA come from the germline V gene. The CDR3 region is CASSLRLAGLDEQFF. In DNA form, the CDR3 reads TGTGCCAGCAGCTTACGACTAGCGGGATTAGATGAGCAGTTCTTC.

The J gene is TRBJ2-7, the V gene TRBV28, with D possibly matching TRBD1 (5 bases). CDR3 length: 13 amino acids. V was pared by 1 base and J by 6 bases, with 10 bases between. Germline values: CDR1 MDHEN, CDR2 SYDVKM. Here the CDR3 DNA reads TGTGCCAGCAGTTTATTGGACATTCGCGAGCAGTACTTC. The encoded protein is CASSLLDIREQYF.

This rearrangement joins TRBV2 to TRBJ2-5; 7 bases are a match to TRBD1. The CDR3 is made up of 15 amino acids. Unmatched junction bases numbered 14, after V lost 8 bases and J lost 5 bases. Germline CDR1 is SNHLY and CDR2 is FYNNEI. The CDR3 DNA reads TGTGCCAGCCCCTGGACAGGTAGAGTGAAGGAGACCCAGTACTTC. Its protein product is CASPWTGRVKETQYF.

This chain joins TRBV2 and TRBJ1-3, with D possibly matching TRBD1 (5 bases). The CDR3 totals 13 residues. V was pared by 7 bases and J by 14 bases, with 21 bases between. In germline, CDR1 is SNHLY, CDR2 FYNNEI. DNA for the CDR3: TGTGCCAGCAAAGGGGAGGTTGAATTGTCCGTATATTTT. As protein: CASKGEVELSVYF.

This sequence joins TRBV5-1 and TRBJ2-4; a possible D gene is TRBD1 (5 bases). The ends were cut back, 5 bases at V and 5 bases at J, with 14 bases in the middle. CDR1 and CDR2 (germline): SGHRS, YFSETQ. The CDR3 is 14 amino acids. Here the CDR3 reads CASRAQGSQNIQYF. CDR3 sequence (DNA): TGCGCCAGCAGGGCTCAGGGTTCCCAAAACATTCAGTACTTC.

J is TRBJ2-6 and V is TRBV4-2; D is unclear. V was cut by 0 bases and J by 2 bases, with 5 bases left in between. Germline loops: CDR1 LGHNA, CDR2 YNFKEQ. The CDR3 covers 15 residues. DNA of the CDR3: TGTGCCAGCAGCCAAGATCTTACTGGGGCCAACGTCCTGACTTTC. Its protein product is CASSQDLTGANVLTF.

In regard to this clone: Distinct nucleotide sequences in the sample also encode this CDR3. The chain links TRBV5-1 to TRBJ2-5; 12 bases align to TRBD2. CDR1 and CDR2 (germline): SGHRS, YFSETQ. Germline trimming cut 7 bases from V and 2 bases from J; bases unmatched to any gene: 6. The CDR3 sequence is 15 residues long. The CDR3 DNA reads as TGCGCCAGCTCTCTAGCGGGAGGGCCACAAGAGACCCAGTACTTC. This codes for CASSLAGGPQETQYF.

This chain joins TRBV9 and TRBJ2-3; TRBD1 aligns across 11 bases. The J segment lost 2 bases and the V segment lost 7 bases, leaving 0 bases of the junction unmatched. The germline V gene has CDR1 SGDLS and CDR2 YYNGEE. The CDR3 is 13 residues long. DNA for the CDR3: TGTGCCAGCGGACAGGGGGCCACAGATACGCAGTATTTT. It yields the protein CASGQGATDTQYF.

The chain carries TRBV14 and TRBJ2-7; 7 bases line up with TRBD1. The V gene's germline CDR1 is SGHDN and CDR2 FVKESK. CDR3 length: 17 amino acids. The trim removed 3 bases at V and 3 bases at J, leaving 14 bases unmatched. CDR3: CASSHGSAGGYDYEQYF. CDR3 bases: TGTGCCAGCAGCCACGGTTCCGCAGGGGGATACGACTACGAGCAGTACTTC.

The rearrangement links TRBV29-1 to TRBJ2-3; D unresolved. The CDR3 runs 13 residues. In germline, CDR1 is SQVTM, CDR2 ANQGSEA. Trimming took off 4 bases at V and 3 bases at J, with 11 bases between the two ends. CDR3 nucleotide sequence: TGCAGCGTTGTGGCGGTTATAACAGATACGCAGTATTTT. This gives the protein CSVVAVITDTQYF.

The chain carries TRBV9 and TRBJ2-2; D ambiguous. Germline loops: CDR1 SGDLS, CDR2 YYNGEE. This CDR3 is 15 amino acids long. Trimming stripped 0 bases from V and 0 bases from J, with 6 bases between. This CDR3 reads CASSVAAPNTGELFF. CDR3 in DNA: TGTGCCAGCAGCGTAGCGGCCCCGAACACCGGGGAGCTGTTTTTT.

The V and J genes are TRBV6-5 and TRBJ1-5; perhaps TRBD1 as D (5 bases). Trimming stripped 6 bases from V and 10 bases from J, with 13 bases between. Germline V gives CDR1 MNHEY, CDR2 SVGAGI. This CDR3 has 12 amino acids. The CDR3 reads CASRNRGGPQHF. The DNA for the CDR3 is TGTGCCAGCAGAAACCGGGGCGGACCCCAGCATTTT.

The chain links TRBV5-1 to TRBJ2-7; D gene ambiguous. Trimming took off 5 bases at V and 4 bases at J, with 16 bases between the two ends. This CDR3 has 14 residues. From germline, CDR1 is SGHRS and CDR2 YFSETQ. CDR3 sequence reads: CASRISTPGYEQYF. The CDR3 DNA follows: TGCGCCAGCAGGATAAGCACACCCGGTTACGAGCAGTACTTC.

The V call is TRBV13, the J call TRBJ1-1; the D gene is possibly TRBD1 (5 bases). Germline V gene sequence: CDR1 PRHDT, CDR2 FYEKMQ (reference sequence). Trimming cost V 0 bases and J 0 bases, with 8 bases left between them. The CDR3 length is 15 residues. The CDR3 nucleotides read TGTGCCAGCAGCTTAGGACGGGGCATGAACACTGAAGCTTTCTTT. Translating gives CASSLGRGMNTEAFF.

This chain uses TRBV30 with TRBJ1-4; perhaps TRBD1 as D (6 bases). CDR1 and CDR2 from the germline V gene are GTSNPN and SVGIG (reference sequence). Trimming removed 0 bases at V and 5 bases at J, with 25 bases between. CDR3 length: 19 residues. CDR3 protein: CAWSVSRLTGAHLNEKLFF. The CDR3 nucleotides read TGTGCCTGGAGTGTTAGTCGGTTGACGGGGGCTCACTTAAATGAAAAACTGTTTTTT. Supplemented by reference TRBV30 and TRBJ1-4, the full variable domain reads SQTIHQWPATLVQPVGSPLSLECTVEGTSNPNLYWYRQAAGRGLQLLFYSVGIGQISSEVPQNLSASRPQDRQFILSSKKLLLSDSGFYLCAWSVSRLTGAHLNEKLFFGSGTQLSVL.

This clone was picked up one time. This chain links TRBV6-1 with TRBJ2-1; possible D gene TRBD2, 5 bases. Trimming took off 8 bases at V and 7 bases at J, with 21 bases between the two ends. Looked up from germline, CDR1 is MNHNS and CDR2 is SASEGT. The CDR3 loop spans 15 amino acids. CDR3 residues: CASRFFSSGENEQFF. Written as DNA, the CDR3 is TGTGCCAGCCGTTTTTTCTCGTCCGGGGAAAATGAGCAGTTCTTC.

The V call is TRBV27, the J call TRBJ2-4; either TRBD1 or TRBD2 may supply D (8 bases each). Germline V gene data show CDR1 as MNHEY and CDR2 as SMNVEV (reference sequence). This CDR3 has 16 amino acids. Trimming cost V 2 bases and J 3 bases, with 14 bases left between them. The CDR3 protein is CASSLVSGTGKNIQYF. CDR3 nucleotide sequence: TGTGCCAGCAGTTTAGTTAGCGGGACAGGCAAAAACATTCAGTACTTC.

The gene calls are TRBV5-1 and TRBJ1-5; D is unresolved. CDR1 is SGHRS, CDR2 YFSETQ, per germline. CDR3 length equals 14 residues. V shed 5 bases and J shed 6 bases, with 15 bases lying between them. The CDR3 DNA is TGCGCCAGCAGACCCCAAGCGATAGGTCAGCCCCAGCATTTT. It codes for CASRPQAIGQPQHF.

The rearrangement joins TRBV19 to TRBJ2-1; either TRBD1 or TRBD2 may fit D (5 bases each). Germline V gene data show CDR1 as LNHDA and CDR2 as SQIVND (reference sequence). The CDR3 runs 15 residues. V lost 3 bases and J lost 5, with 14 bases in between. DNA of the CDR3: TGTGCCAGTAGTATTCGCCCAGGGACCCACAATGAGCAGTTCTTC. It encodes CASSIRPGTHNEQFF. Supplemented by reference TRBV19 and TRBJ2-1, the full variable domain reads DGGITQSPKYLFRKEGQNVTLSCEQNLNHDAMYWYRQDPGQGLRLIYYSQIVNDFQKGDIAEGYSVSREKKESFPLTVTSAQKNPTAFYLCASSIRPGTHNEQFFGPGTRLTVL.

The chain employs TRBV18 and TRBJ2-1, with a possible D match to TRBD2 (7 bases). Trimming removed 4 bases from V and 3 bases from J, with 13 bases in between. Germline lookup yields CDR1 KGHSH and CDR2 LQKENI. This CDR3 has 15 residues. The CDR3, as DNA: TGTGCCAGCTCACGGGGGGCGGGAGACTACAATGAGCAGTTCTTC. It is translated as CASSRGAGDYNEQFF.

This sequence joins TRBV5-4 and TRBJ1-1; TRBD1 aligns across 7 bases. The CDR3 totals 16 residues. From germline, CDR1 is SGHNT and CDR2 YYREEE (reference sequence). J was trimmed by 1 base and V by 4 bases; bases with no gene match: 10. CDR3 DNA: TGTGCCAGCAGCCAGGGACAGCCCGTTGGGAACACTGAAGCTTTCTTT. Its translation is CASSQGQPVGNTEAFF.

About this clone: Distinct nucleotide sequences in the sample also encode this CDR3. The chain is built from TRBV5-1 and TRBJ1-1; 11 bases are a match to TRBD1. Looked up from germline, CDR1 is SGHRS and CDR2 is YFSETQ. The CDR3 consists of 15 residues. Trimming removed 3 bases from V and 1 base from J; junction bases left unmatched: 2. CDR3 coding DNA: TGCGCCAGCAGCTCCGGGACAGGGGGGAACACTGAAGCTTTCTTT. This codes for CASSSGTGGNTEAFF. Full variable domain (outside the CDR3, taken from reference TRBV5-1 and TRBJ1-1): KAGVTQTPRYLIKTRGQQVTLSCSPISGHRSVSWYQQTPGQGLQFLFEYFSETQRNKGNFPGRFSGRQFSNSRSEMNVSTLELGDSALYLCASSSGTGGNTEAFFGQGTRLTVV.

The count of this clone is one. The chain has TRBV2 and TRBJ2-3; D is perhaps TRBD2 (6 bases). Germline-derived CDR1 and CDR2 are SNHLY and FYNNEI. The length of the CDR3 is 18 residues. V lost 7 bases, J lost 1 base, and 24 bases lay in between. CDR3 coding DNA: TGTGCCAGCATCCGACCTCTAGGGCGGGAAGGCGGCACAGATACGCAGTATTTT. This translates into CASIRPLGREGGTDTQYF.

The chain joins TRBV6-6 to TRBJ1-5; D may be TRBD1 (6 bases). Germline V lookup: CDR1 MNHNY, CDR2 SVGAGI (reference sequence). The germline V and J ends were trimmed by 2 bases and 0 bases, with 11 bases remaining between them. The CDR3 runs to 16 residues. DNA of the CDR3: TGTGCCAGCAGTTACCAGGGGACCTCTAGCAATCAGCCCCAGCATTTT. It yields the protein CASSYQGTSSNQPQHF.

Notes on this clone: The identical CDR3 is also encoded by other nucleotide sequences in the sample. The chain links TRBV7-3 to TRBJ2-2, with D unclear. Per germline, CDR1 SGHTA and CDR2 FQGTGA. V lost 2 bases and J lost 5, with 3 bases in between. The CDR3 length is 12 residues. CDR3 nucleotide sequence: TGTGCCAGCAGCTTAGGAACCGGGGAGCTGTTTTTT. It encodes CASSLGTGELFF.